Below, 30 T cell receptor beta chains from the same sample are listed, as sequenced in a study of CD8+ T cells in alopecia areata. Extraction and reverse transcription of RNA yielded cDNA as the sequencing template. Sequencing was performed with immunoSEQ multiplex PCR; in TCRdb, only in-frame clones are kept and a portion is missing. The profile shows approximately 210,000 clones, approximately 61% of them singletons. Indicated treatment: oral pan-JAK inhibitor, 5-10 mg twice daily. Specimen: CD4+ T cells sorted from blood, collected at week 24, from a patient treated with tofacitinib. The receptors were sampled from a human donor with alopecia areata.

This clone was detected only a few times. CDR3 region: CASSQARIGTVSKGKETQYF. The CDR3 DNA reads TGCGCCAGCAGCCAAGCCAGGATCGGGACAGTCAGCAAGGGGAAAGAGACCCAGTACTTC. This chain uses TRBV4-3 with TRBJ2-5, with 7 bases that match TRBD1. The CDR3 contains 20 residues. Germline V CDR1 and CDR2: LGHNA, YSLEER. The V and J ends lost 1 base and 3 bases, in that order; junction bases with no gene match: 20.

The table lists this clone with a few counts. This chain links TRBV23-1 with TRBJ1-5; D is uncertain. TRBV23-1 counts as an open reading frame of uncertain function. V dropped 6 bases and J dropped 5 bases, with 17 bases sitting between them. The CDR3 is 15 residues long. CDR3 loop: CASRPRVCLYQPQHF. In nucleotides, the CDR3 is TGCGCCAGCAGGCCCCGGGTGTGTTTATATCAGCCCCAGCATTTT.

The V and J genes are TRBV29-1 and TRBJ2-7; D is perhaps TRBD1 (6 bases). Looked up from germline, CDR1 is SQVTM and CDR2 is ANQGSEA. This CDR3 contains 13 residues. Trimming removed 2 bases from V and 4 bases from J, with 12 bases in between. The CDR3 loop reads CSVERGQGYEQYF. CDR3 bases: TGCAGCGTTGAACGGGGACAAGGATACGAGCAGTACTTC.

This clone appeared once. The gene calls are TRBV30 and TRBJ1-1; D not resolved. This CDR3 has 13 amino acids. From germline, CDR1 is GTSNPN and CDR2 SVGIG (reference sequence). V lost 7 bases to trimming and J lost 0 bases, with 12 bases between them. This CDR3 is CASAASMNTEAFF. The CDR3 nucleotides are TGTGCCTCTGCAGCCTCCATGAACACTGAAGCTTTCTTT.

The V call is TRBV29-1, the J call TRBJ1-1, with a weak D call TRBD1 (6 bases). V gave up 6 bases and J gave up 3 bases, with 14 bases separating them. Germline CDR1 reads SQVTM; CDR2 reads ANQGSEA. The CDR3 is 13 residues long. The CDR3 bases are TGCAGCGTCCGAGGGGGAGATTACACTGAAGCTTTCTTT. It is translated as CSVRGGDYTEAFF.

This clone was counted a few times. CDR3 sequence reads: CSVDRRNYDQPQHF. The CDR3 DNA reads as TGCAGCGTTGATAGGAGGAACTACGATCAGCCCCAGCATTTT. This chain links TRBV29-1 with TRBJ1-5; no reliable D call. V gave up 3 bases and J gave up 5 bases, with 14 bases separating them. The CDR3 length is 14 residues. Germline V CDR1 and CDR2: SQVTM, ANQGSEA.

J is TRBJ2-3 and V is TRBV19, with D hard to call. The CDR3 runs to 13 residues. The V gene lost 1 base and the J gene lost 2 bases, with 4 bases spanning the gap. Germline V gives CDR1 LNHDA, CDR2 SQIVND (reference sequence). CDR3 DNA: TGTGCCAGTAGTATAGGTCTCACAGATACGCAGTATTTT. Amino acid sequence: CASSIGLTDTQYF.

The V and J genes are TRBV29-1 and TRBJ2-5; 9 bases line up with TRBD1. Germline values: CDR1 SQVTM, CDR2 ANQGSEA. The J segment lost 5 bases and the V segment lost 6 bases, leaving 7 bases of the junction unmatched. The CDR3 totals 13 residues. As DNA, the CDR3 is TGCAGCGTGGAACAGGGGGCCGGGGAGACCCAGTACTTC. Protein: CSVEQGAGETQYF.

The rearrangement joins TRBV2 to TRBJ2-1, with D unclear. The CDR3 totals 12 residues. The germline V and J ends were trimmed by 8 bases and 8 bases, with 13 bases remaining between them. In germline, CDR1 is SNHLY, CDR2 FYNNEI. CDR3 amino acids: CASQSVIYEQFF. The CDR3 region has the DNA TGTGCCAGCCAGTCGGTCATATATGAGCAGTTCTTC.

The rearrangement uses TRBV4-3 and TRBJ1-1, with D possibly matching TRBD1 (5 bases). V dropped 0 bases and J dropped 1 base, with 9 bases sitting between them. Germline V gene data show CDR1 as LGHNA and CDR2 as YSLEER. This CDR3 contains 15 residues. CDR3 sequence (DNA): TGCGCCAGCAGCCAAGAAACAGGAAGGAACACTGAAGCTTTCTTT. This encodes CASSQETGRNTEAFF.

CDR3 in DNA: TGCGCCAGCAGTGGGCAGGGGGCCGGCGGGGAGCTGTTTTTT. Translating gives CASSGQGAGGELFF. The rearrangement uses TRBV10-1 and TRBJ2-2, with 8 bases identical to TRBD1. Germline CDR1 WNHNN, CDR2 SYGVQD (reference sequence). V was clipped by 4 bases and J by 7 bases; unmatched bases: 5. The CDR3 spans 14 residues.

In this sample, this clone turned up a few times. The chain has TRBV10-3 and TRBJ2-3; no clear D gene. Trimming took 4 bases from V and 5 from J, leaving 7 bases between them. The CDR3 spans 12 residues. Germline-derived CDR1 and CDR2 are ENHRY and SYGVKD. The CDR3 is CAISAGLDTQYF. CDR3 coding DNA: TGTGCCATCAGTGCAGGTCTAGATACGCAGTATTTT.

V and J are TRBV5-1 and TRBJ1-3; D is possibly TRBD1 (5 bases). V was pared by 0 bases and J by 2 bases, with 12 bases between. Germline-derived CDR1 and CDR2 are SGHRS and YFSETQ. This CDR3 is built from 16 residues. CDR3 sequence: CASSLDLGVTGNTIYF. CDR3 coding DNA: TGCGCCAGCAGCTTGGATTTGGGGGTGACTGGAAACACCATATATTTT.

This clone showed up just a few times. The chain joins TRBV29-1 to TRBJ1-1; D ambiguous. With 5 bases removed from V and 10 bases from J, the gap between germline ends came to 8 bases. CDR3 size: 9 residues. Germline assignment: CDR1 SQVTM and CDR2 ANQGSEA. This CDR3 is CSVPLTAFF. The CDR3 DNA sequence: TGCAGCGTTCCGCTGACAGCTTTCTTT.

The rearrangement links TRBV29-1 to TRBJ2-1; 7 bases line up with TRBD2. The CDR3 has 13 residues. J lost 7 bases, V lost 7 bases, and 10 bases had no gene match. Germline CDR1 reads SQVTM; CDR2 reads ANQGSEA. CDR3 sequence reads: CSASGASLNEQFF. DNA for the CDR3: TGCAGCGCGAGCGGGGCCTCGTTAAATGAGCAGTTCTTC.

The CDR3 DNA follows: TGCGCCAGCAGTCAATCGACCGGATGGGCGGGGGGATCCTACGAGCAGTACTTC. This translates into CASSQSTGWAGGSYEQYF. This chain uses TRBV23-1 with TRBJ2-7; 8 nucleotides line up with TRBD2. TRBV23-1 is noted as an ORF with a role that remains uncertain. This CDR3 contains 18 residues. With V trimmed by 0 bases and J by 1 base, 11 bases remained unmatched.

The chain uses TRBV20-1 and TRBJ1-1; D remains unclear. Deletions cut 0 bases from V and 11 bases from J, with 10 bases between. This CDR3 is built from 11 residues. The germline gives CDR1 DFQATT, CDR2 SNEGSKA (reference sequence). In DNA, the CDR3 is TGCAGTGCTAGAGATCCTAAGGAGGCTTTCTTT. Protein: CSARDPKEAFF.

The J gene is TRBJ2-2, the V gene TRBV30; possible D gene TRBD1, 6 bases. The CDR3 is made up of 17 amino acids. Between the trimmed V and J ends, which lost 4 bases and 1 base, there was a span of 19 bases. Germline V gene sequence: CDR1 GTSNPN, CDR2 SVGIG (reference sequence). The CDR3 sequence: CAWTRYTGTQNTGELFF. The DNA for the CDR3 is TGTGCCTGGACCAGATATACCGGGACACAGAACACCGGGGAGCTGTTTTTT. The full variable domain, in which reference TRBV30 and TRBJ2-2 provide the parts outside the CDR3, is SQTIHQWPATLVQPVGSPLSLECTVEGTSNPNLYWYRQAAGRGLQLLFYSVGIGQISSEVPQNLSASRPQDRQFILSSKKLLLSDSGFYLCAWTRYTGTQNTGELFFGEGSRLTVL.

On this clone: Sequence at one end of the junction differs from germline and may be a read error. This chain uses TRBV29-1 with TRBJ1-2; TRBD1 is a possible D gene (5 bases). This CDR3 has 9 residues. CDR1 is SQVTM and CDR2 is ANQGSEA in the germline V gene. The CDR3 spells CSVNEGPTF. The CDR3 region has the DNA TGCAGCGTTAACGAGGGGCCAACTTTC.

This CDR3 is CASSLGVGNSPLHF. CDR3 in DNA: TGTGCCAGCAGCCTTGGAGTTGGAAATTCACCCCTCCACTTT. The genes are TRBV7-3 and TRBJ1-6; the D is unclear. The ends were cut back, 5 bases at V and 7 bases at J, with 12 bases in the middle. Germline values: CDR1 SGHTA, CDR2 FQGTGA. This CDR3 is 14 amino acids long. Full variable domain (outside the CDR3, taken from reference TRBV7-3 and TRBJ1-6): GAGVSQTPSNKVTEKGKYVELRCDPISGHTALYWYRQSLGQGPEFLIYFQGTGAADDSGLPNDRFFAVRPEGSVSTLKIQRTERGDSAVYLCASSLGVGNSPLHFGNGTRLTVT.

This clone has just a few counts. The V call is TRBV9, the J call TRBJ1-1; maybe TRBD1 (5 bases). The CDR3 has 15 residues. Germline V gene lookup returns CDR1 SGDLS and CDR2 YYNGEE. Trimming took off 0 bases at V and 4 bases at J, with 13 bases between the two ends. The CDR3 loop reads CASSVGQSGTTEAFF. The CDR3 DNA follows: TGTGCCAGCAGCGTAGGACAGAGTGGGACCACTGAAGCTTTCTTT.

The chain couples TRBV29-1 to TRBJ1-2, with D possibly TRBD1 on 6 matching bases. The CDR3 loop spans 12 amino acids. In germline, CDR1 is SQVTM, CDR2 ANQGSEA. V was clipped by 5 bases and J by 6 bases, with 13 bases between them. DNA for the CDR3: TGCAGCGTTCAACAGGGTCATAATGGCTACACCTTC. Translation gives CSVQQGHNGYTF.

This clone showed up many times. This chain links TRBV10-3 with TRBJ2-7, with D maybe TRBD1 (6 bases). The CDR3 extends over 11 amino acids. CDR1 is ENHRY, CDR2 SYGVKD, per germline. Trimming left V 10 bases short and J 4 bases short, with 11 bases between. The CDR3 DNA reads as TGTGCCACCCAAGGGGGATACGAGCAGTACTTC. Amino acids: CATQGGYEQYF.

The V gene is TRBV7-8, the J gene TRBJ2-3; D not certain. The CDR3 is made up of 16 amino acids. With 1 base removed from V and 1 base from J, the gap between germline ends came to 12 bases. Germline V gene data show CDR1 as SGHVS and CDR2 as FQNEAQ. The CDR3 region is CASSLVLGFRTDTQYF. The CDR3 coding sequence is TGTGCCAGCAGCTTAGTATTAGGTTTTCGCACAGATACGCAGTATTTT. Variable domain in full (rest from reference TRBV7-8 and TRBJ2-3): GAGVSQSPRYKVAKRGQDVALRCDPISGHVSLFWYQQALGQGPEFLTYFQNEAQLDKSGLPSDRFFAERPEGSVSTLKIQRTQQEDSAVYLCASSLVLGFRTDTQYFGPGTRLTVL.

The chain couples TRBV23-1 to TRBJ2-5, with TRBD2 identical over 7 bases. TRBV23-1 is an ORF, and what it does is uncertain. The CDR3 is 15 residues long. V dropped 2 bases and J dropped 5; count of bases not matched to a gene: 8. This CDR3 is CASSQRGGIWETQYF. CDR3 DNA sequence: TGCGCCAGCAGTCAACGGGGAGGGATTTGGGAGACCCAGTACTTC.

The CDR3 is CAWSAVRGGNTEAFF. The DNA of the CDR3 is TGTGCCTGGAGTGCAGTCAGGGGTGGGAACACTGAAGCTTTCTTT. The rearrangement links TRBV30 to TRBJ1-1; D possibly corresponds to TRBD1 (6 bases). V shed 1 base and J shed 1 base, with 13 bases lying between them. Germline V gene lookup returns CDR1 GTSNPN and CDR2 SVGIG (reference sequence). The CDR3 runs 15 residues.

There are many counts of this clone. The rearrangement links TRBV5-4 to TRBJ2-1, with D unclear. Per germline, CDR1 SGHNT and CDR2 YYREEE (reference sequence). V dropped 6 bases and J dropped 4 bases, with 11 bases sitting between them. The CDR3 sequence is 13 residues long. The CDR3 spells CASTPVGYNEQFF. CDR3 DNA: TGTGCCAGCACCCCGGTAGGTTACAATGAGCAGTTCTTC.

The chain carries TRBV4-3 and TRBJ2-2, with TRBD2 matching over 9 bases. CDR1 is LGHNA and CDR2 is YSLEER in the germline V gene. The V and J ends lost 0 bases and 7 bases, in that order; junction bases with no gene match: 3. CDR3 length: 15 residues. The CDR3, as DNA: TGCGCCAGCAGCCAAGATATTAGCGGGGGCGGGGAGCTGTTTTTT. This encodes CASSQDISGGGELFF.

The rearrangement joins TRBV7-2 to TRBJ2-1; 8 bases align to TRBD2. The CDR3 has 16 residues. V shed 1 base and J 0 bases; nucleotides not matched to a gene: 2. Germline CDR1 and CDR2: SGHTA and FQGNSA. In DNA, the CDR3 is TGTGCCAGCAGCTTAGTGCGGGGGGCCTCCTACAATGAGCAGTTCTTC. Its translation: CASSLVRGASYNEQFF.

This sequence joins TRBV6-6 and TRBJ2-3, with no clear D. The CDR3 runs 15 residues. Germline-derived CDR1 and CDR2 are MNHNY and SVGAGI (reference sequence). Trimming took off 4 bases at V and 4 bases at J, with 15 bases between the two ends. The CDR3 DNA is TGTGCCAGCAGTTTGGACGCTCAGGTCTCAGATACGCAGTATTTT. It translates to CASSLDAQVSDTQYF.